These 23 T cell receptor beta chains were sequenced from one sample in a study of blood T cell repertoires in COVID-19 (dated by TCRdb to about 2020). The library was built by means of the immunoSEQ multiplex PCR assay. TCRdb re-hosts the immuneACCESS table, in-frame sequences only. Its copies lack some clones; in the studies checked, an unresolved V gene accounts for under half of them, and the cause for the rest is not known. A total of a few hundred thousand clones appear in this sample, approximately 82% of them only once. About 4.5% of the sample rests with the top ten. Sequences were obtained from peripheral blood. Source of these receptors: a man between 60 and 70 years old who had recovered from COVID-19.

In its sample, this clone was seen a few times. This sequence joins TRBV30 and TRBJ2-1; D is unclear. The CDR3 consists of 13 residues. Germline CDR1 and CDR2: GTSNPN and SVGIG (reference sequence). V shed 4 bases and J shed 5 bases, with 12 bases lying between them. The CDR3 coding sequence is TGTGCCTGGAACCCAATGCGGAACAATGAGCAGTTCTTC. Translated, it gives CAWNPMRNNEQFF.

The rearrangement joins TRBV7-2 to TRBJ1-3, with D unclear. Trimming pared 1 base from V and 2 bases from J, leaving 9 bases between. CDR3 length equals 15 residues. The germline CDR1 and CDR2 sequences are SGHTA and FQGNSA. This chain's CDR3 is CASSLVPGAGNTIYF. The CDR3 DNA reads TGTGCCAGCAGCTTAGTCCCCGGGGCTGGAAACACCATATATTTT.

This chain uses TRBV7-9 with TRBJ2-7; D is uncertain. The length of the CDR3 is 14 residues. V was clipped by 4 bases and J by 3 bases, with 13 bases between them. From germline, CDR1 is SEHNR and CDR2 FQNEAQ (reference sequence). For the CDR3, the DNA is TGTGCCAGCAGCTATCTAGGCCCCGGCTACGAGCAGTACTTC. Amino acid sequence: CASSYLGPGYEQYF.

J is TRBJ1-5 and V is TRBV27; D is uncertain. Per germline, CDR1 MNHEY and CDR2 SMNVEV (reference sequence). The CDR3 spans 17 residues. The V end was cut by 5 bases, the J end by 2 bases, with 19 bases between. This CDR3 is CASSEASVGRRNQPQHF. Written as DNA, the CDR3 is TGTGCCAGCAGTGAGGCCAGTGTGGGTCGACGCAATCAGCCCCAGCATTTT.

This clone was observed a handful of times. V and J are TRBV6-5 and TRBJ1-3, with a possible D match to TRBD1 (5 bases). V was shortened by 4 bases and J by 0 bases, with 10 bases between the two germline ends. The CDR3 has 15 amino acids. The germline V gene has CDR1 MNHEY and CDR2 SVGAGI. Written as DNA, the CDR3 is TGTGCCAGCAGTTCCACAGGTTCCTCTGGAAACACCATATATTTT. Amino acids: CASSSTGSSGNTIYF.

J is TRBJ1-1 and V is TRBV27; 8 positions match TRBD1. This CDR3 is built from 14 residues. Per germline, CDR1 MNHEY and CDR2 SMNVEV (reference sequence). Trimming removed 8 bases from V and 6 bases from J; junction bases left unmatched: 11. CDR3 protein: CASSAGQGRAEAFF. The CDR3, as DNA: TGTGCCAGCTCCGCCGGACAGGGCAGAGCTGAAGCTTTCTTT.

The gene calls are TRBV19 and TRBJ2-1; D is uncertain. Germline V gene lookup returns CDR1 LNHDA and CDR2 SQIVND (reference sequence). Trimming took off 3 bases at V and 4 bases at J, with 7 bases between the two ends. The CDR3 consists of 13 residues. CDR3 sequence reads: CASSMNTYNEQFF. For the CDR3, the DNA is TGTGCCAGTAGTATGAACACGTACAATGAGCAGTTCTTC.

The chain has TRBV3-1 (or the pseudogene TRBV3-2) and TRBJ1-2; weak D call: TRBD1 (6 bases). The CDR3 covers 15 residues. The germline gives CDR1 LGHDT, CDR2 YNNKEL (reference sequence). V was clipped by 5 bases and J by 7 bases, with 20 bases between them. CDR3 DNA sequence: TGTGCCAGCAGCGTCCAGGGCGTAGGGGGAGTTGGCTACACCTTC. Translation: CASSVQGVGGVGYTF.

A note on this clone: This sample includes further DNA sequences coding for the same CDR3. J is TRBJ1-5 and V is TRBV9; D gene unclear. Germline CDR1 is SGDLS and CDR2 is YYNGEE. V gave up 0 bases and J gave up 0 bases, with 7 bases separating them. This CDR3 is 15 amino acids long. The CDR3 here is CASSVGGSSNQPQHF. CDR3 in DNA: TGTGCCAGCAGCGTAGGAGGCAGTAGCAATCAGCCCCAGCATTTT.

The genes are TRBV28 and TRBJ2-1; 7 bases fit TRBD1. This CDR3 has 14 amino acids. Trimming took 7 bases from V and 8 from J; bases not matched to a gene: 11. Germline V gene lookup returns CDR1 MDHEN and CDR2 SYDVKM. Here the CDR3 reads CASIPGGVLDEQFF. The CDR3 DNA reads as TGTGCCAGCATCCCAGGGGGAGTACTCGATGAGCAGTTCTTC. Full variable domain (missing parts from reference TRBV28 and TRBJ2-1): DVKVTQSSRYLVKRTGEKVFLECVQDMDHENMFWYRQDPGLGLRLIYFSYDVKMKEKGDIPEGYSVSREKKERFSLILESASTNQTSMYLCASIPGGVLDEQFFGPGTRLTVL.

The genes are TRBV19 and TRBJ1-2, with 10 bases identical to TRBD1. V trimming: 3 bases; J trimming: 8 bases; junction bases outside the gene matches: 12. CDR3 length: 16 amino acids. Looked up from germline, CDR1 is LNHDA and CDR2 is SQIVND (reference sequence). The CDR3 reads CASSMGQGRRGEGYTF. In nucleotides, the CDR3 is TGTGCCAGTAGTATGGGACAGGGGAGAAGAGGCGAAGGCTACACCTTC.

The J gene is TRBJ2-3, the V gene TRBV7-7; TRBD2 agrees at 7 bases. V was clipped by 2 bases and J by 1 base; unmatched bases: 3. Looked up from germline, CDR1 is SSHAT and CDR2 is FNYEAQ (reference sequence). The CDR3 covers 15 residues. The CDR3 DNA sequence: TGTGCCAGCAGCTTAACAGGACTAGGCACAGATACGCAGTATTTT. Its protein is CASSLTGLGTDTQYF.

This sequence joins TRBV5-4 and TRBJ1-2, with 9 positions matching TRBD1. This CDR3 has 14 amino acids. Per germline, CDR1 SGHNT and CDR2 YYREEE (reference sequence). V lost 4 bases, J lost 3 bases, and 4 bases stayed unmatched. Here the CDR3 DNA reads TGTGCCAGCAGCGTGGGACAGGGAGACTATGGCTACACCTTC. Amino acid sequence: CASSVGQGDYGYTF.

DNA for the CDR3: TGTGCCAGCAGCTCACAGGGGAACACTGAAGCTTTCTTT. The encoded protein is CASSSQGNTEAFF. V is TRBV7-2 and J is TRBJ1-1, with a weak D call TRBD1 (6 bases). This CDR3 contains 13 residues. CDR1 SGHTA and CDR2 FQGNSA come from the germline V gene. The V end was cut by 4 bases, the J end by 1 base, with 7 bases between.

The V gene is TRBV19, the J gene TRBJ1-5; TRBD1 aligns across 7 bases. With 5 bases clipped from V and 7 bases from J, the junction kept 14 bases outside the gene matches. The germline V gene has CDR1 LNHDA and CDR2 SQIVND (reference sequence). There are 16 residues in the CDR3. Written as DNA, the CDR3 is TGTGCCAGTAGTCGCGAGGGGGCCGGAAAAAGGCAGCCCCAGCATTTT. Protein product: CASSREGAGKRQPQHF.

CDR3: CSAYRLETQYF. The DNA for the CDR3 is TGCAGTGCTTACAGGTTGGAGACCCAGTACTTC. The chain has TRBV20-1 and TRBJ2-5, with D perhaps matching TRBD1 (5 bases). V lost 5 bases to trimming and J lost 5 bases, with 9 bases between them. The CDR3 consists of 11 residues. Germline values: CDR1 DFQATT, CDR2 SNEGSKA (reference sequence).

This chain links TRBV7-2 with TRBJ2-1; 7 bases match TRBD2. V lost 0 bases to trimming and J lost 5 bases; unmatched junction nucleotides: 4. Germline values: CDR1 SGHTA, CDR2 FQGNSA. This CDR3 is 15 amino acids long. The CDR3 nucleotides read TGTGCCAGCAGCTTAGCTGGGAGGGTAAACAATGAGCAGTTCTTC. It translates to CASSLAGRVNNEQFF. Based on the CDR3 plus reference TRBV7-2 and TRBJ2-1, the full variable domain is GAGVSQSPSNKVTEKGKDVELRCDPISGHTALYWYRQSLGQGLEFLIYFQGNSAPDKSGLPSDRFSAERTGGSVSTLTIQRTQQEDSAVYLCASSLAGRVNNEQFFGPGTRLTVL.

This chain joins TRBV19 and TRBJ1-5; D possibly corresponds to TRBD1 (6 bases). The ends were cut back, 7 bases at V and 0 bases at J, with 16 bases in the middle. The CDR3 consists of 16 residues. The germline CDR1 and CDR2 sequences are LNHDA and SQIVND (reference sequence). The CDR3 DNA is TGTGCCAGTAAAACAGGGAGTTTATATAGCAATCAGCCCCAGCATTTT. Residues: CASKTGSLYSNQPQHF.

The chain employs TRBV11-2 and TRBJ2-3; TRBD2 might be the D (6 bases). V lost 5 bases to trimming and J lost 2 bases, with 11 bases between them. Germline V gene sequence: CDR1 SGHAT, CDR2 FQNNGV. This CDR3 has 14 residues. The CDR3 sequence: CASSPGGVTDTQYF. CDR3 nucleotide sequence: TGTGCCAGCAGCCCAGGAGGGGTCACAGATACGCAGTATTTT.

This clone was counted a few times. The rearrangement uses TRBV12-3 or TRBV12-4 and TRBJ1-3, with a tentative D call TRBD1 (5 bases). The CDR3 totals 12 residues. V was shortened by 0 bases and J by 11 bases, with 8 bases between the two germline ends. The CDR3 DNA reads TGTGCCAGCAGTTTAGCCCAGGGTCCCATATATTTT. It codes for CASSLAQGPIYF.

This clone was recorded a few times. V gene TRBV5-6 combines with J gene TRBJ2-1; D is ambiguous. The V and J ends lost 4 bases and 9 bases respectively, with 20 bases between them. The V gene's germline CDR1 is SGHDT and CDR2 YYEEEE. The CDR3 is made up of 15 amino acids. The CDR3 DNA sequence: TGTGCCAGCAGCGTAAATCTGAAACTAAGAGGTGAGCAGTTCTTC. Its protein product is CASSVNLKLRGEQFF. The whole variable domain, remainder taken from reference TRBV5-6 and TRBJ2-1, is DAGVTQSPTHLIKTRGQQVTLRCSPKSGHDTVSWYQQALGQGPQFIFQYYEEEERQRGNFPDRFSGHQFPNYSSELNVNALLLGDSALYLCASSVNLKLRGEQFFGPGTRLTVL.

The rearrangement links TRBV24-1 to TRBJ2-1; 10 bases fit TRBD1. The CDR3 runs 17 residues. Germline CDR1 and CDR2: KGHDR and SFDVKD. With 4 bases clipped from V and 4 bases from J, the junction kept 9 bases outside the gene matches. The CDR3 sequence is CATSDSGGGQGYNEQFF. Here the CDR3 DNA reads TGTGCCACCAGTGACTCCGGCGGGGGACAGGGGTACAATGAGCAGTTCTTC.

This rearrangement joins TRBV7-9 to TRBJ1-6, with TRBD1 identical over 9 bases. The ends lost 2 bases at V and 7 bases at J; junction bases unmatched: 3. CDR3 length: 15 residues. CDR1 is SEHNR and CDR2 is FQNEAQ in the germline V gene (reference sequence). Here the CDR3 reads CASSLRTGDNSPLHF. CDR3 nucleotide sequence: TGTGCCAGCAGCTTACGGACAGGGGACAATTCACCCCTCCACTTT.